One and the same sample provided the 29 T cell receptor beta chains below, sequenced in a study of blood T cell repertoires in COVID-19. Method: immunoSEQ multiplex PCR; TCRdb's copy keeps in-frame clones and lacks some. The sample has about 220,000 clones; about 80% are singletons. The sequenced sample was peripheral blood. Receptors originate from a woman aged 60-75 years with acute or convalescent COVID-19.

V is TRBV9 and J is TRBJ2-2; TRBD1 matches 9 bases. Trimming removed 0 bases from V and 3 bases from J; junction bases left unmatched: 3. This CDR3 contains 16 residues. CDR1 is SGDLS, CDR2 YYNGEE, per germline. The CDR3 is CASSVDGTGYTGELFF. The CDR3 coding sequence is TGTGCCAGCAGCGTAGACGGGACAGGGTACACCGGGGAGCTGTTTTTT.

This clone was seen only once. The chain combines TRBV10-2 with TRBJ2-7; 11 bases are shared with TRBD2. In germline, CDR1 is WSHSY, CDR2 SAAADI. V lost 0 bases and J lost 4; bases outside the gene matches: 5. The CDR3 is 16 residues long. The chain's CDR3 is CASSESQGLAVYEQYF. The CDR3 DNA reads as TGCGCCAGCAGTGAGTCACAGGGACTAGCGGTATACGAGCAGTACTTC.

As concerns this clone: A read error may account for a junction end that differs from germline. This chain links TRBV19 with TRBJ1-1; 7 bases line up with TRBD1. The CDR3 extends over 13 amino acids. Per germline, CDR1 LNHDA and CDR2 SQIVND (reference sequence). CDR3 sequence: CASSLDRDTEAFF. CDR3 DNA: TGTGCCAGTAGTCTAGACAGGGACACTGAAGCTTTCTTT. The whole variable domain, remainder taken from reference TRBV19 and TRBJ1-1, is DGGITQSPKYLFRKEGQNVTLSCEQNLNHDAMYWYRQDPGQGLRLIYYSQIVNDFQKGDIAEGYSVSREKKESFPLTVTSAQKNPTAFYLCASSLDRDTEAFFGQGTRLTVV.

The gene calls are TRBV2 and TRBJ1-6, with a tentative D call TRBD1 (5 bases). The V and J ends lost 2 bases and 7 bases respectively, with 12 bases between them. Germline loops: CDR1 SNHLY, CDR2 FYNNEI. This CDR3 has 15 amino acids. CDR3 coding DNA: TGTGCCAGCAGTGAAAGACCCCCAGGGAATTCACCCCTCCACTTT. It is translated as CASSERPPGNSPLHF.

The chain employs TRBV5-1 and TRBJ2-5, with D possibly matching TRBD1 (6 bases). The CDR3 contains 16 residues. V lost 4 bases and J 5 bases, leaving 21 bases between the germline ends. Germline assignment: CDR1 SGHRS and CDR2 YFSETQ. The CDR3 region has the DNA TGCGCCAGCAGCAGCTCCGGGACACCCGACAGGGAGACCCAGTACTTC. Protein sequence: CASSSSGTPDRETQYF.

This clone turned up a few times. The rearrangement uses TRBV6-1 and TRBJ1-3; 10 positions match TRBD1. The length of the CDR3 is 16 residues. CDR1 and CDR2 from the germline V gene are MNHNS and SASEGT. V shed 1 base, J shed 2 bases, and the junction held 2 bases outside the gene matches. The CDR3 DNA sequence: TGTGCCAGCAGTGAAGAGGGACAGGGGACTGGAAACACCATATATTTT. Translating gives CASSEEGQGTGNTIYF.

The chain combines TRBV20-1 with TRBJ2-1; D perhaps matches TRBD2 (7 bases). CDR3 length: 15 residues. Germline CDR1 is DFQATT and CDR2 is SNEGSKA (reference sequence). Trimming left V 3 bases short and J 3 bases short, with 15 bases between. CDR3 residues: CSASFRGAVYNEQFF. The CDR3, as DNA: TGCAGTGCTAGTTTTCGGGGGGCAGTCTACAATGAGCAGTTCTTC.

This clone was observed a handful of times. For the CDR3, the DNA is TGTGCCAGCAGCGATCTAGCGGGGGACAATGAGCAGTTCTTC. Its translation: CASSDLAGDNEQFF. The gene calls are TRBV11-2 and TRBJ2-1; 10 nucleotides agree with TRBD2. CDR1 SGHAT and CDR2 FQNNGV come from the germline V gene. V dropped 5 bases and J dropped 5; count of bases not matched to a gene: 3. CDR3 length equals 14 residues.

This chain joins TRBV6-6 and TRBJ2-1; TRBD2 matches 9 bases. Germline V lookup: CDR1 MNHNY, CDR2 SVGAGI (reference sequence). This CDR3 has 14 residues. The ends lost 3 bases at V and 7 bases at J; junction bases unmatched: 4. CDR3 in amino acids: CASSYLSGGNEQFF. Written as DNA, the CDR3 is TGTGCCAGCAGTTATCTTAGCGGGGGTAATGAGCAGTTCTTC.

This chain links TRBV7-3 with TRBJ1-3; 8 bases fit TRBD1. Germline CDR1 is SGHTA and CDR2 is FQGTGA. Trimming took 4 bases from V and 13 from J; bases not matched to a gene: 12. This CDR3 contains 14 residues. Here the CDR3 DNA reads TGTGCCAGCAGCTCGATTCCGGGACAGGTCCTTATATATTTT. Its protein product is CASSSIPGQVLIYF.

This clone came up a few times. The chain joins TRBV6-5 to TRBJ1-3, with TRBD1 matching over 10 bases. The germline V gene encodes CDR1 MNHEY and CDR2 SVGAGI. The CDR3 covers 13 residues. The J segment lost 3 bases and the V segment lost 10 bases, leaving 3 bases of the junction unmatched. The CDR3 DNA is TGTGCCATCAGGACAGGGGGTGGAAACACCATATATTTT. Amino acids: CAIRTGGGNTIYF.

J is TRBJ1-1 and V is TRBV19, with D possibly being TRBD1 (6 bases). Germline V gives CDR1 LNHDA, CDR2 SQIVND (reference sequence). This CDR3 is 14 amino acids long. V lost 8 bases to trimming and J lost 1 base, with 14 bases between them. This CDR3 is CASRAEGGNTEAFF. The CDR3 DNA reads TGTGCCAGTCGAGCGGAAGGGGGGAACACTGAAGCTTTCTTT.

The sample holds one count of this clone. The V and J genes are TRBV6-1 and TRBJ1-2; 9 bases fit TRBD1. Trimming at V came to 2 bases and at J to 4 bases, leaving 8 bases not matched to a gene. Germline V lookup: CDR1 MNHNS, CDR2 SASEGT. This CDR3 region has 16 residues. Here the CDR3 DNA reads TGTGCCAGCAGTGAACCAACAGGGGGCTTATCCTATGGCTACACCTTC. Its protein is CASSEPTGGLSYGYTF.

The V gene is TRBV9, the J gene TRBJ2-1, with D possibly matching TRBD2 (6 bases). Germline assignment: CDR1 SGDLS and CDR2 YYNGEE. This CDR3 comprises 18 residues. Trimming took 0 bases from V and 3 from J, leaving 19 bases between them. CDR3 in DNA: TGTGCCAGCAGCGTAGACGCGGAGGGCGGTAAACGCTACAATGAGCAGTTCTTC. It is translated as CASSVDAEGGKRYNEQFF.

This chain joins TRBV2 and TRBJ1-5; the match to TRBD1 covers 9 bases. The V segment lost 4 bases and the J segment 6 bases; nucleotides outside the gene matches: 7. Looked up from germline, CDR1 is SNHLY and CDR2 is FYNNEI. The CDR3 has 15 residues. The CDR3 sequence is CASSAETGGSQPQHF. CDR3 in DNA: TGTGCCAGCAGTGCCGAGACAGGGGGGAGTCAGCCCCAGCATTTT.

This clone was seen more than once but under ten times. The V gene is TRBV7-2, the J gene TRBJ1-2; D gene ambiguous. Looked up from germline, CDR1 is SGHTA and CDR2 is FQGNSA. The CDR3 has 12 residues. The V gene lost 5 bases and the J gene lost 3 bases, with 7 bases spanning the gap. The chain's CDR3 is CASSEQYYGYTF. CDR3 sequence (DNA): TGTGCCAGCAGCGAACAGTACTATGGCTACACCTTC. Based on the CDR3 plus reference TRBV7-2 and TRBJ1-2, the full variable domain is GAGVSQSPSNKVTEKGKDVELRCDPISGHTALYWYRQSLGQGLEFLIYFQGNSAPDKSGLPSDRFSAERTGGSVSTLTIQRTQQEDSAVYLCASSEQYYGYTFGSGTRLTVV.

The chain links TRBV12-3 or TRBV12-4 to TRBJ1-2; the D is unclear. This CDR3 has 13 amino acids. V was pared by 4 bases and J by 6 bases, with 12 bases between. Here the CDR3 DNA reads TGTGCCAGCAGTTCCCGGGGAGGGAATGGCTACACCTTC. It encodes CASSSRGGNGYTF.

The chain links TRBV2 to TRBJ2-7; 7 bases line up with TRBD2. After removal of 9 bases from V and 3 bases from J, the junction contained 17 bases not matched to a gene. The CDR3 totals 16 residues. The germline V gene encodes CDR1 SNHLY and CDR2 FYNNEI. As DNA, the CDR3 is TGTGCCAGTAAAGACCCTGGACTAGTTGCCCACTACGAGCAGTACTTC. It is translated as CASKDPGLVAHYEQYF.

This sequence joins TRBV4-3 and TRBJ1-2; 7 bases align to TRBD1. Germline V CDR1 and CDR2: LGHNA, YSLEER. The CDR3 extends over 14 amino acids. V was pared by 4 bases and J by 5 bases, with 7 bases of the junction left unmatched. This chain's CDR3 is CASSRAGGLYGYTF. The CDR3 DNA is TGCGCCAGCAGCCGGGCAGGGGGGTTGTATGGCTACACCTTC.

The rearrangement uses TRBV19 and TRBJ2-2, with D perhaps matching TRBD1 (5 bases). Trimming removed 9 bases from V and 2 bases from J, with 16 bases in between. Per germline, CDR1 LNHDA and CDR2 SQIVND (reference sequence). The CDR3 spans 15 residues. Here the CDR3 DNA reads TGTGCCAGCAGGGCTGCTGGGGTCAACACCGGGGAGCTGTTTTTT. Amino acid sequence: CASRAAGVNTGELFF.

V and J are TRBV5-4 and TRBJ1-1; D is unclear. Trimming left V 3 bases short and J 0 bases short, with 12 bases between. The germline V gene has CDR1 SGHNT and CDR2 YYREEE (reference sequence). CDR3 size: 15 residues. The CDR3 DNA sequence: TGTGCCAGCAGCTCGTTCGGAGTAATGAACACTGAAGCTTTCTTT. This codes for CASSSFGVMNTEAFF.

This chain joins TRBV2 and TRBJ1-2, with D hard to call. Germline CDR1 reads SNHLY; CDR2 reads FYNNEI. V lost 1 base and J 5 bases, leaving 11 bases between the germline ends. The CDR3 runs to 14 residues. As DNA, the CDR3 is TGTGCCAGCAGTGAAGGAGGGCCCGGTTATGGCTACACCTTC. Its translation is CASSEGGPGYGYTF. Variable domain in full (rest from reference TRBV2 and TRBJ1-2): EPEVTQTPSHQVTQMGQEVILRCVPISNHLYFYWYRQILGQKVEFLVSFYNNEISEKSEIFDDQFSVERPDGSNFTLKIRSTKLEDSAMYFCASSEGGPGYGYTFGSGTRLTVV.

J is TRBJ1-4 and V is TRBV30; D is possibly TRBD1 (5 bases). Per the germline V gene, CDR1 is GTSNPN and CDR2 is SVGIG (reference sequence). Trimming took 2 bases from V and 6 from J, leaving 13 bases between them. This CDR3 region has 14 residues. This CDR3 is CAWSTGTGDEKLFF. CDR3 bases: TGTGCCTGGAGTACCGGGACTGGAGATGAAAAACTGTTTTTT.

The count of this clone is one. V and J are TRBV6-1 and TRBJ1-2; D may be TRBD1 (5 bases). Trimming stripped 5 bases from V and 4 bases from J, with 5 bases between. The CDR3 covers 11 residues. Germline V gives CDR1 MNHNS, CDR2 SASEGT. The CDR3 is CASSQGYGYTF. The CDR3 coding sequence is TGTGCCAGCAGTCAGGGCTATGGCTACACCTTC.

The rearrangement uses TRBV30 and TRBJ2-1; a possible D gene is TRBD2 (5 bases). Per the germline V gene, CDR1 is GTSNPN and CDR2 is SVGIG (reference sequence). V lost 5 bases, J lost 0 bases, and 14 bases lay in between. There are 15 residues in the CDR3. CDR3 sequence reads: CAWETLGSSYNEQFF. The CDR3, as DNA: TGTGCCTGGGAGACTCTGGGGAGCTCCTACAATGAGCAGTTCTTC. Drawing the rest from reference TRBV30 and TRBJ2-1, the complete variable domain is SQTIHQWPATLVQPVGSPLSLECTVEGTSNPNLYWYRQAAGRGLQLLFYSVGIGQISSEVPQNLSASRPQDRQFILSSKKLLLSDSGFYLCAWETLGSSYNEQFFGPGTRLTVL.

A word on this clone: Compared with germline, one end of the junction differs, possibly owing to a read error. J is TRBJ2-3 and V is TRBV3-1 (or the pseudogene TRBV3-2), with TRBD2 as a possible D gene (6 bases). Germline lookup yields CDR1 LGHDT and CDR2 YNNKEL (reference sequence). The CDR3 spans 15 residues. The CDR3 protein is CASRQAASGTDTQYF. DNA of the CDR3: TGTGCCAGCAGACAAGCAGCTAGCGGCACAGATACGCAGTATTTT.

The V and J genes are TRBV6-6 and TRBJ2-7; 7 nucleotides match TRBD2. The length of the CDR3 is 15 residues. V shed 5 bases and J 3 bases; nucleotides not matched to a gene: 10. Germline values: CDR1 MNHNY, CDR2 SVGAGI (reference sequence). The CDR3 loop reads CASSTGAGGFYEQYF. CDR3 bases: TGTGCCAGCAGTACAGGTGCCGGGGGGTTCTACGAGCAGTACTTC.

The V gene is TRBV18, the J gene TRBJ2-2, with 15 positions matching TRBD2. J was trimmed by 5 bases and V by 6 bases; bases with no gene match: 7. The CDR3 runs to 17 residues. Per germline, CDR1 KGHSH and CDR2 LQKENI. The CDR3 DNA reads TGTGCCAGCTCCGGACTAGCGGGGGGGCCGCGGACCGGGGAGCTGTTTTTT. It yields the protein CASSGLAGGPRTGELFF.

The chain couples TRBV6-6 to TRBJ2-3; 7 bases are a match to TRBD1. The CDR3 totals 14 residues. The V segment lost 5 bases and the J segment 2 bases; nucleotides outside the gene matches: 4. CDR1 is MNHNY and CDR2 is SVGAGI in the germline V gene (reference sequence). The CDR3 nucleotides are TGTGCCAGCAGTAGTACAGGGGACACAGATACGCAGTATTTT. Protein product: CASSSTGDTDTQYF.